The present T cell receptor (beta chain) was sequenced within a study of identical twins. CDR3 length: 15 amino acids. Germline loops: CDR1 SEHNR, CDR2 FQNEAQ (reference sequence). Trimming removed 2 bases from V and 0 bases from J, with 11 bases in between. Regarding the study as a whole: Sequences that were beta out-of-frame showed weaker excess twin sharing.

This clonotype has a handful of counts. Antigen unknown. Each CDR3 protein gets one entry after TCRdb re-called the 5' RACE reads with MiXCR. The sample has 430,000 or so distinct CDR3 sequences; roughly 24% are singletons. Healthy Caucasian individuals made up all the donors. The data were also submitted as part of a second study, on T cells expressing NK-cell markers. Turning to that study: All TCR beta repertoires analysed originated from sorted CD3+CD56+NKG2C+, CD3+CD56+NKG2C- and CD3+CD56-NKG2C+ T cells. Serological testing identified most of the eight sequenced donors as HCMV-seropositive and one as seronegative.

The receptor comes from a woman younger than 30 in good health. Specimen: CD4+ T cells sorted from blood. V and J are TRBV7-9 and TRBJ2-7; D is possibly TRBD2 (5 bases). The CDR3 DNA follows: TGTGCCAGCAGCTTACGAGGAGAGGGCTCCTACGAGCAGTACTTC. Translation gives CASSLRGEGSYEQYF.